The 29 T cell receptor beta chains reported below all come from one sample, sequenced in a study of cytomegalovirus exposure and HLA in healthy donors. Vbeta (60) and Jbeta (13) primers were used in the PCR. Clones were sequenced by immunoSEQ multiplex PCR, and TCRdb holds only the in-frame ones, with some missing. The table records some 130,000 clones, more than 70% of them present only once. The source material was PBMCs. These TCRs come from a human donor in good health.

Written as DNA, the CDR3 is TGTGCCAGCAGCTCGGAGGGGAACCTCTATGGCTACACCTTC. It is translated as CASSSEGNLYGYTF. V usage is TRBV11-2 and J usage is TRBJ1-2; D is possibly TRBD1 (5 bases). Trimming took off 4 bases at V and 4 bases at J, with 13 bases between the two ends. This CDR3 contains 14 residues. Germline V gene lookup returns CDR1 SGHAT and CDR2 FQNNGV.

The chain uses TRBV5-6 and TRBJ2-7; D gene uncertain. The CDR3 loop spans 12 amino acids. V was shortened by 7 bases and J by 2 bases, with 10 bases between the two germline ends. Germline CDR1 reads SGHDT; CDR2 reads YYEEEE. The CDR3 bases are TGTGCCAGCGGCGGAGAGGCCTACGAGCAGTACTTC. Translation: CASGGEAYEQYF.

This chain joins TRBV12-5 and TRBJ1-1; D is undetermined. CDR3 size: 14 residues. V was clipped by 6 bases and J by 4 bases, with 15 bases between them. Germline V gene data show CDR1 as LGHNT and CDR2 as FRNRAP. The CDR3 loop is CASGKAARGTEAFF. As DNA, the CDR3 is TGTGCTAGTGGGAAGGCAGCCCGGGGCACTGAAGCTTTCTTT.

The chain joins TRBV27 to TRBJ1-4, with D tentatively TRBD1 (6 bases). Germline V gene lookup returns CDR1 MNHEY and CDR2 SMNVEV (reference sequence). This CDR3 region has 14 residues. V was clipped by 3 bases and J by 4 bases, with 9 bases between them. The CDR3: CASSFSGVNEKLFF. The CDR3 coding sequence is TGTGCCAGCAGTTTTTCAGGGGTTAATGAAAAACTGTTTTTT. Based on the CDR3 plus reference TRBV27 and TRBJ1-4, the full variable domain is EAQVTQNPRYLITVTGKKLTVTCSQNMNHEYMSWYRQDPGLGLRQIYYSMNVEVTDKGDVPEGYKVSRKEKRNFPLILESPSPNQTSLYFCASSFSGVNEKLFFGSGTQLSVL.

The chain is built from TRBV6-5 and TRBJ2-1, with 8 bases aligning to TRBD1. Trimming took 5 bases from V and 10 from J; bases not matched to a gene: 13. This CDR3 has 15 amino acids. Looked up from germline, CDR1 is MNHEY and CDR2 is SVGAGI. CDR3 residues: CASSTRDRSTMEQFF. Here the CDR3 DNA reads TGTGCCAGCAGTACCCGGGACAGGTCTACAATGGAGCAGTTCTTC.

The chain couples TRBV5-1 to TRBJ2-1, with 10 bases matching TRBD2. This CDR3 is 16 amino acids long. Germline CDR1 reads SGHRS; CDR2 reads YFSETQ. V shed 5 bases and J 9 bases; nucleotides not matched to a gene: 14. CDR3 loop: CASRELAGIPPSEQFF. The CDR3 DNA sequence: TGCGCCAGCAGAGAACTAGCGGGGATCCCTCCTAGTGAGCAGTTCTTC.

This clone has a handful of counts. This sequence joins TRBV4-1 and TRBJ1-5; D not certain. V gave up 4 bases and J gave up 0 bases, with 10 bases separating them. CDR3 length: 15 amino acids. Germline assignment: CDR1 MGHRA and CDR2 YSYEKL. Here the CDR3 reads CASSPVENSNQPQHF. CDR3 nucleotides: TGCGCCAGCAGCCCCGTGGAGAATAGCAATCAGCCCCAGCATTTT.

In its sample, this clone was seen once. The chain combines TRBV9 with TRBJ2-1, with 8 bases matching TRBD2. The V segment lost 3 bases and the J segment 8 bases; nucleotides outside the gene matches: 7. Looked up from germline, CDR1 is SGDLS and CDR2 is YYNGEE. The CDR3 is 14 residues long. The chain's CDR3 is CASSGLTSGDEQFF. DNA of the CDR3: TGTGCCAGCAGCGGACTCACTAGCGGCGATGAGCAGTTCTTC.

This chain uses TRBV10-3 with TRBJ2-1, with 9 bases lining up with TRBD1. The CDR3 totals 15 residues. V trimming: 3 bases; J trimming: 8 bases; junction bases outside the gene matches: 8. CDR1 is ENHRY and CDR2 is SYGVKD in the germline V gene. CDR3 nucleotide sequence: TGTGCCATCAGTGACGGACAGGGGTTGCTCGATGAGCAGTTCTTC. This sequence encodes CAISDGQGLLDEQFF.

The rearrangement joins TRBV10-1 to TRBJ1-2, with 8 bases matching TRBD1. The germline V gene has CDR1 WNHNN and CDR2 SYGVQD (reference sequence). Trimming removed 0 bases from V and 4 bases from J; junction bases left unmatched: 10. The CDR3 is made up of 17 amino acids. This CDR3 is CASSESMTGQGSYGYTF. The DNA for the CDR3 is TGCGCCAGCAGTGAGTCTATGACAGGACAGGGTAGCTATGGCTACACCTTC.

The CDR3 nucleotides are TGCGCCAGCAGCGCACGACTAGAAGGCGGCTACGAGCAGTACTTC. This gives the protein CASSARLEGGYEQYF. This chain uses TRBV4-1 with TRBJ2-7, with a possible D match to TRBD2 (6 bases). The CDR3 spans 15 residues. CDR1 is MGHRA, CDR2 YSYEKL, per germline. The V end lost 5 bases, the J end lost 3 bases, and 17 bases lay between the germline ends.

V and J are TRBV7-2 and TRBJ2-1, with TRBD2 matching 9 bases. The CDR3 is 18 amino acids. Trimming at V came to 0 bases and at J to 0 bases, leaving 6 bases not matched to a gene. Germline values: CDR1 SGHTA, CDR2 FQGNSA. The CDR3 loop reads CASSLAASGESSYNEQFF. The CDR3, as DNA: TGTGCCAGCAGCTTAGCAGCTAGCGGGGAGAGCTCCTACAATGAGCAGTTCTTC.

The V call is TRBV9, the J call TRBJ1-4; 7 positions agree with TRBD1. Germline-derived CDR1 and CDR2 are SGDLS and YYNGEE. Unmatched junction bases numbered 8, after V lost 4 bases and J lost 8 bases. The CDR3 spans 14 residues. DNA of the CDR3: TGTGCCAGCAGCCCCAGGACAGGAGCCGAAAAACTGTTTTTT. Encoded protein: CASSPRTGAEKLFF.

This clone was picked up one time. The chain carries TRBV5-1 and TRBJ1-6, with D possibly matching TRBD1 (5 bases). The length of the CDR3 is 15 residues. With 4 bases removed from V and 7 bases from J, the gap between germline ends came to 15 bases. The germline CDR1 and CDR2 sequences are SGHRS and YFSETQ. CDR3 in amino acids: CASSPGGGENSPLHF. CDR3 in DNA: TGCGCCAGCAGCCCGGGGGGGGGTGAGAATTCACCCCTCCACTTT.

The chain joins TRBV5-1 to TRBJ1-4; TRBD1 matches 12 bases. The trim removed 4 bases at V and 7 bases at J, leaving 11 bases unmatched. CDR1 is SGHRS and CDR2 is YFSETQ in the germline V gene. The CDR3 spans 17 residues. CDR3 in amino acids: CASSTAGTGGVFEKLFF. The CDR3 DNA reads as TGCGCCAGCAGCACGGCCGGGACAGGGGGCGTATTTGAAAAACTGTTTTTT.

CDR3 amino acids: CASSESRGIGQETQYF. The CDR3 DNA is TGCGCCAGCAGTGAGTCTCGGGGGATCGGACAAGAGACCCAGTACTTC. The V and J genes are TRBV10-1 and TRBJ2-5; D possibly corresponds to TRBD2 (6 bases). V lost 0 bases to trimming and J lost 2 bases, with 13 bases between them. CDR1 and CDR2 from the germline V gene are WNHNN and SYGVQD (reference sequence). The CDR3 sequence is 16 residues long.

The V call is TRBV7-8, the J call TRBJ2-3; the match to TRBD2 covers 10 bases. V dropped 5 bases and J dropped 5; count of bases not matched to a gene: 7. There are 15 residues in the CDR3. Germline CDR1 reads SGHVS; CDR2 reads FQNEAQ. CDR3 coding DNA: TGTGCCAGCAGCCCTAGCGGGGGATTGAGAGATACGCAGTATTTT. Protein sequence: CASSPSGGLRDTQYF. The entire variable domain, with the rest obtained from reference TRBV7-8 and TRBJ2-3, is as follows: GAGVSQSPRYKVAKRGQDVALRCDPISGHVSLFWYQQALGQGPEFLTYFQNEAQLDKSGLPSDRFFAERPEGSVSTLKIQRTQQEDSAVYLCASSPSGGLRDTQYFGPGTRLTVL.

The rearrangement links TRBV27 to TRBJ2-7; weak D call: TRBD1 (5 bases). CDR1 MNHEY and CDR2 SMNVEV come from the germline V gene (reference sequence). The V and J ends lost 0 bases and 4 bases respectively, with 10 bases between them. There are 14 residues in the CDR3. The CDR3 region has the DNA TGTGCCAGCAGTTTATCGCAGGGATTTTACGAGCAGTACTTC. Encoded protein: CASSLSQGFYEQYF.

The chain employs TRBV6-1 and TRBJ2-3; 7 bases line up with TRBD2. Trimming took 8 bases from V and 2 from J; bases not matched to a gene: 4. Germline CDR1 reads MNHNS; CDR2 reads SASEGT. The CDR3 is 13 amino acids. DNA of the CDR3: TGTGCCAGCGAGGCGGGGGTCACAGATACGCAGTATTTT. This encodes CASEAGVTDTQYF.

This chain uses TRBV18 with TRBJ2-7; TRBD1 matches 9 bases. In germline, CDR1 is KGHSH, CDR2 LQKENI. V was pared by 6 bases and J by 1 base, with 4 bases of the junction left unmatched. The CDR3 length is 14 residues. The CDR3 region has the DNA TGTGCCAGCTCTCCCGGGACAGGGTCCTACGAGCAGTACTTC. It is translated as CASSPGTGSYEQYF.

This chain links TRBV10-3 with TRBJ2-3, with 12 positions matching TRBD1. The V gene's germline CDR1 is ENHRY and CDR2 SYGVKD. Unmatched junction bases numbered 12, after V lost 6 bases and J lost 5 bases. CDR3 length: 17 amino acids. CDR3 coding DNA: TGTGCCATCAGCTCCCCGGGACAGGGGGCGCAAAGAGATACGCAGTATTTT. Translating gives CAISSPGQGAQRDTQYF.

This clone was picked up one time. The chain is built from TRBV7-9 and TRBJ1-2; 11 bases align to TRBD1. J gave up 4 bases and V 4 bases, and 5 bases lay outside the gene matches. This CDR3 region has 15 residues. Germline V gene lookup returns CDR1 SEHNR and CDR2 FQNEAQ (reference sequence). The CDR3 DNA follows: TGTGCCAGCAGCTCCGTGGGGACAGGGGGCTATGGCTACACCTTC. Protein product: CASSSVGTGGYGYTF.

The chain couples TRBV6-6 to TRBJ1-5, with D possibly being TRBD1 (5 bases). The length of the CDR3 is 15 residues. V was trimmed by 2 bases and J by 5 bases, leaving 13 bases between them. The germline CDR1 and CDR2 sequences are MNHNY and SVGAGI (reference sequence). CDR3 region: CASSYEGRGHQPQHF. The CDR3 DNA sequence: TGTGCCAGCAGTTACGAGGGGCGGGGCCATCAGCCCCAGCATTTT.

The genes are TRBV7-9 and TRBJ2-7; 7 bases are shared with TRBD1. CDR3 size: 14 residues. With 1 base clipped from V and 3 bases from J, the junction kept 3 bases outside the gene matches. Germline assignment: CDR1 SEHNR and CDR2 FQNEAQ (reference sequence). The CDR3 spells CASSLVGTDYEQYF. Written as DNA, the CDR3 is TGTGCCAGCAGCTTAGTCGGGACAGACTACGAGCAGTACTTC.

The chain uses TRBV25-1 and TRBJ2-7; TRBD1 might be the D (5 bases). The V gene's germline CDR1 is MGHDK and CDR2 SYGVNS. V was clipped by 3 bases and J by 4 bases, with 13 bases between them. This CDR3 contains 14 residues. The CDR3 here is CASSEDAGIYEQYF. CDR3 sequence (DNA): TGTGCCAGCAGTGAGGATGCAGGGATTTACGAGCAGTACTTC.

This chain connects TRBV5-6 to TRBJ2-1, with TRBD2 matching 8 bases. From germline, CDR1 is SGHDT and CDR2 YYEEEE. With V trimmed by 4 bases and J by 9 bases, 12 bases remained unmatched. The CDR3 length is 15 residues. The CDR3 loop is CASSQGTSGGLEQFF. The CDR3 bases are TGTGCCAGCAGCCAAGGTACTAGCGGTGGACTTGAGCAGTTCTTC.

Only a few counts were recorded for this clone. The chain joins TRBV4-1 to TRBJ2-5; no reliable D call. CDR1 and CDR2 from the germline V gene are MGHRA and YSYEKL. V lost 1 base, J lost 2 bases, and 8 bases lay in between. The CDR3 totals 14 residues. CDR3 nucleotides: TGCGCCAGCAGCCAAGGTTCGTTGCAAGAGACCCAGTACTTC. The encoded protein is CASSQGSLQETQYF.

This rearrangement joins TRBV2 to TRBJ2-5, with TRBD2 matching over 12 bases. Germline assignment: CDR1 SNHLY and CDR2 FYNNEI. The CDR3 loop spans 14 amino acids. Trimming took 7 bases from V and 7 from J; bases not matched to a gene: 7. The CDR3 bases are TGTGCCAGCACTAGCGGGGGGGCCAGGAGGACCCAGTACTTC. It yields the protein CASTSGGARRTQYF.

This clone has just one count. The chain combines TRBV5-1 with TRBJ1-6; TRBD1 agrees at 12 bases. Per the germline V gene, CDR1 is SGHRS and CDR2 is YFSETQ. This CDR3 region has 15 residues. The V and J ends lost 0 bases and 11 bases, in that order; junction bases with no gene match: 3. CDR3 loop: CASSLAGDRGPPLHF. The CDR3 DNA reads as TGCGCCAGCAGCTTGGCCGGGGACAGGGGGCCACCCCTCCACTTT.